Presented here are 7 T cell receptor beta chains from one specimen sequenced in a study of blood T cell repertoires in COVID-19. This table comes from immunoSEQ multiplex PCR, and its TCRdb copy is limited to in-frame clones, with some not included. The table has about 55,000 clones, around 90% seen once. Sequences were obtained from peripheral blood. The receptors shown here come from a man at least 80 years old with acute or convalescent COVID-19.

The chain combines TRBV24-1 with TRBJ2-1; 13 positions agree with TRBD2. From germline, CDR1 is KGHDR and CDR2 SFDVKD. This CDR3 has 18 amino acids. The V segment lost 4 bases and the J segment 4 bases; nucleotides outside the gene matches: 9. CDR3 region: CATSESKSGLAGYNEQFF. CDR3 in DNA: TGTGCCACCAGTGAATCTAAATCGGGACTAGCGGGATACAATGAGCAGTTCTTC.

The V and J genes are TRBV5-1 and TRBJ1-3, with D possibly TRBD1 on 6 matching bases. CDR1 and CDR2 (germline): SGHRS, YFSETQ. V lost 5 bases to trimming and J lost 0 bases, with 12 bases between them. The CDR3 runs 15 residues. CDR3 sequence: CASRSGDLSGNTIYF. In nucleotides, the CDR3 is TGCGCCAGCAGATCAGGGGACCTCTCTGGAAACACCATATATTTT.

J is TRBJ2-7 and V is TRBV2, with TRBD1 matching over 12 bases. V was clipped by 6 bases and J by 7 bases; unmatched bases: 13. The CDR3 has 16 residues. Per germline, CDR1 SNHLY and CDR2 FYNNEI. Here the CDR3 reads CASRLIGGQGAREQYF. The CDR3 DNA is TGTGCCAGCAGGCTCATAGGGGGACAGGGGGCGAGGGAGCAGTACTTC.

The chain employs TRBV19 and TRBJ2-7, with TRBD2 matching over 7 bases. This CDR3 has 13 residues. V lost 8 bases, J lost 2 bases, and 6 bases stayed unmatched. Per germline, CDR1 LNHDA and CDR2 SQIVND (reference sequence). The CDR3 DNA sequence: TGTGCCAGTGCTCAGCGGGGCCCCTACGAGCAGTACTTC. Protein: CASAQRGPYEQYF.

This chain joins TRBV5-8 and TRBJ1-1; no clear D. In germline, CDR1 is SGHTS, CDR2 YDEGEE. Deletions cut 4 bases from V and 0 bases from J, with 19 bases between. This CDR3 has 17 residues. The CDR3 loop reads CASSRLDRLSMNTEAFF. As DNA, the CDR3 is TGTGCCAGCAGCCGACTCGACCGCCTATCAATGAACACTGAAGCTTTCTTT.

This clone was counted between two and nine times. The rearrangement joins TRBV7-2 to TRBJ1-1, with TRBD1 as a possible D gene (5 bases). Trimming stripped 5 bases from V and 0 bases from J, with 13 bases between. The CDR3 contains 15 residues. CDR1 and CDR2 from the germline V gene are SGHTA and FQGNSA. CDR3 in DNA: TGTGCCAGCAGCCCAGGTGGGGCTGTGAACACTGAAGCTTTCTTT. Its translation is CASSPGGAVNTEAFF.

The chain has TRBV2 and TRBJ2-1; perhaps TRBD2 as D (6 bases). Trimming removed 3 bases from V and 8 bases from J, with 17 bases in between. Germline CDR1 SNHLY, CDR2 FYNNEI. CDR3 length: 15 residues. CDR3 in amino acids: CASSEAGRVGDEQFF. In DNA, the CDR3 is TGTGCCAGCAGTGAGGCGGGACGGGTGGGTGATGAGCAGTTCTTC.